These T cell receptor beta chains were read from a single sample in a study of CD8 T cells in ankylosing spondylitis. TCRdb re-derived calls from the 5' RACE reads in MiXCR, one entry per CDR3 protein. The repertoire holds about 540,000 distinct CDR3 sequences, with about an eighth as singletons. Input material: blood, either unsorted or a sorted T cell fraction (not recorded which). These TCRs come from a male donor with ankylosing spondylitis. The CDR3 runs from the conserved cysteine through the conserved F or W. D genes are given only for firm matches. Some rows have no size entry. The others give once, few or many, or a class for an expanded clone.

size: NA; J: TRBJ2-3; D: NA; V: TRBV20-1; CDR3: CSARDNSKSTDTQYF; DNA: TGCAGTGCTAGAGATAACAGTAAGAGCACAGATACGCAGTATTTT
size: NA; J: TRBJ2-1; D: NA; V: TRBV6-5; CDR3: CASTRDGGEQFF; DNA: TGTGCCAGCACCAGGGATGGCGGTGAGCAGTTCTTC
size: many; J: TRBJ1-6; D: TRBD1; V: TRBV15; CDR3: CATSGGTGDNSPLHF; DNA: TGTGCCACCAGCGGAGGGACAGGGGATAATTCACCCCTCCACTTT
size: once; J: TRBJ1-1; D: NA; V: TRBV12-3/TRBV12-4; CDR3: CASSPRLNTEAFF; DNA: TGTGCCAGCAGTCCTAGACTGAACACTGAAGCTTTCTTT
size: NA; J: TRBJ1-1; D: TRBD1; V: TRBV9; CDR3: CASSGGTGGTEAFF; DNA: TGTGCCAGCAGCGGAGGGACAGGGGGCACTGAAGCTTTCTTT
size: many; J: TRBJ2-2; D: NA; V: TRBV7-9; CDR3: CASSSTYSGAGAGELFF; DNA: TGTGCCAGCAGCTCGACTTATTCCGGAGCAGGGGCCGGGGAGCTGTTTTTT
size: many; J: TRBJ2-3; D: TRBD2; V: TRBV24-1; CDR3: CATSSFAGGGDTQYF; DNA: TGTGCCACCAGTTCTTTCGCGGGAGGAGGGGATACGCAGTATTTT
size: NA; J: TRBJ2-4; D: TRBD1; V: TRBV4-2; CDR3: CASSQTDRAAKNIQYF; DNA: TGTGCCAGCAGCCAAACAGACAGGGCGGCCAAAAACATTCAGTACTTC
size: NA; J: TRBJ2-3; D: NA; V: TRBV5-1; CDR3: CASSSNLRDTQYF; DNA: TGCGCCAGCAGCTCCAACCTCCGGGATACGCAGTATTTT
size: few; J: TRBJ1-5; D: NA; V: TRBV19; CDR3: CASSVTGSGLSNQPQHF; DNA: TGTGCCAGTAGTGTCACAGGGAGCGGGTTGAGCAATCAGCCCCAGCATTTT
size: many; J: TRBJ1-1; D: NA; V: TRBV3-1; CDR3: CASSRAMSTEAFF; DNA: TGTGCCAGCAGCCGGGCTATGAGCACTGAAGCTTTCTTT
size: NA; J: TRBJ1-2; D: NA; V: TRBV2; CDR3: CASSDPGNYGYTF; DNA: TGTGCCAGCAGTGATCCGGGGAACTATGGCTACACCTTC
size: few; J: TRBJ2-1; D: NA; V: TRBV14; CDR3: CASRRLGGDNEQFF; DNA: TGTGCCAGCAGACGGTTGGGGGGTGACAATGAGCAGTTCTTC
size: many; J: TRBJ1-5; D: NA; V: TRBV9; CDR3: CASSPRLDQPQHF; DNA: TGTGCCAGCAGCCCCCGTTTAGATCAGCCCCAGCATTTT
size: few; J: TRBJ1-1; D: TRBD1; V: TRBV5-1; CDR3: CASTQDRVGEAFF; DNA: TGCGCCAGCACTCAGGACAGGGTCGGTGAAGCTTTCTTT
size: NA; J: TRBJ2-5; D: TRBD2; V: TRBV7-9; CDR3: CASSPLVAGDGQETQYF; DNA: TGTGCCAGCAGCCCCTTAGTAGCGGGAGATGGGCAAGAGACCCAGTACTTC
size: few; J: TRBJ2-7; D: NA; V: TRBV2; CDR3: CASSSLVSNYEQYF; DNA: TGTGCCAGCAGCTCACTAGTCTCCAATTACGAGCAGTACTTC
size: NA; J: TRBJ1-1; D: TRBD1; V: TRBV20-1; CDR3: CSARPAGGTEAFF; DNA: TGCAGTGCTAGACCTGCAGGGGGCACTGAAGCTTTCTTT
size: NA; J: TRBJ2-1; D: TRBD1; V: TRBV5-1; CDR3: CASTVSVQDRGREFF; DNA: TGCGCCAGCACGGTGTCCGTCCAGGACAGGGGGCGGGAGTTCTTC
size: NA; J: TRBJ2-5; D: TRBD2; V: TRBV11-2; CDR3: CASSLLREGLETQYF; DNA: TGTGCCAGCAGCCTCTTGCGGGAGGGCCTGGAGACCCAGTACTTC
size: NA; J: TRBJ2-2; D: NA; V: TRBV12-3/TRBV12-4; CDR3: CASSFLRNTGELFF; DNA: TGTGCCAGCAGTTTCTTGCGGAACACCGGGGAGCTGTTTTTT
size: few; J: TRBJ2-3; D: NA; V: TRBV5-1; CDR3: CASSLEVAADTQYF; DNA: TGCGCCAGCAGCTTGGAGGTGGCCGCAGATACGCAGTATTTT
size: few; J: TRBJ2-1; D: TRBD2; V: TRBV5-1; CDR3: CASSLAPGLAGGVVNEQFF; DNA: TGCGCCAGCAGCTTGGCCCCGGGACTAGCGGGAGGGGTCGTCAATGAGCAGTTCTTC
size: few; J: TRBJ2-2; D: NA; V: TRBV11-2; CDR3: CASNPIGQGNTGELFF; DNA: TGTGCCAGCAATCCCATCGGGCAGGGGAACACCGGGGAGCTGTTTTTT
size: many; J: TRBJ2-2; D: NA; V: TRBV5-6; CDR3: CASSPDRLDTGELFF; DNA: TGTGCCAGCAGCCCGGACCGATTAGACACCGGGGAGCTGTTTTTT
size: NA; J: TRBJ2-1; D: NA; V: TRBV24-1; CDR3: CAVQKDTYNEQFF; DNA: TGTGCCGTGCAGAAGGACACCTACAATGAGCAGTTCTTC
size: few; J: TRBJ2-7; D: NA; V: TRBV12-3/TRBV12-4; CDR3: CASSFGSLQYEQYF; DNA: TGTGCCAGCAGTTTTGGGAGTTTACAGTACGAGCAGTACTTC
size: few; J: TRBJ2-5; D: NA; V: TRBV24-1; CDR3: CATSDDSAYQETQYF; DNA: TGTGCCACCAGTGATGACAGCGCGTACCAAGAGACCCAGTACTTC
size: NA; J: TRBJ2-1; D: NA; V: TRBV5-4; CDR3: CASSVTLGLPSYNEQFF; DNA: TGTGCCAGCAGCGTCACCCTGGGGCTACCCTCCTACAATGAGCAGTTCTTC
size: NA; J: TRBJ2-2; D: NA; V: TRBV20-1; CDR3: CSARDPRTANTGELFF; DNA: TGCAGTGCTAGAGACCCTCGGACAGCAAACACCGGGGAGCTGTTTTTT
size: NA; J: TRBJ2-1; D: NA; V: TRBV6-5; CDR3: CASSYSGLALYNEQFF; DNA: TGTGCCAGCAGTTACTCAGGTCTAGCGCTATACAATGAGCAGTTCTTC
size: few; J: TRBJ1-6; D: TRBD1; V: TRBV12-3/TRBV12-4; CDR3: CATRRGGGGVLISPLHF; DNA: TGTGCCACCAGAAGGGGCGGAGGGGGCGTTTTAATCTCACCCCTCCACTTT
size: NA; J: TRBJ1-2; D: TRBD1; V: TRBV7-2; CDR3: CASSLVAGGMDGYTF; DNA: TGTGCCAGCAGCTTAGTGGCAGGGGGCATGGATGGCTACACCTTC
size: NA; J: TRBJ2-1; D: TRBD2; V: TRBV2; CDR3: CASRASGGPYNEQFF; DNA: TGTGCCAGCAGAGCGAGCGGGGGTCCCTACAATGAGCAGTTCTTC
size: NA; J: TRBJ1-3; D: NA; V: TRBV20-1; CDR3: CSAPRGPEGNTIYF; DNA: TGCAGTGCCCCCCGGGGGCCAGAAGGAAACACCATATATTTT
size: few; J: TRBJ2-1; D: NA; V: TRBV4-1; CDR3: CASSRGVGTIPSDEQFF; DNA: TGCGCCAGCAGCCGGGGGGTGGGGACCATCCCATCCGATGAGCAGTTCTTC
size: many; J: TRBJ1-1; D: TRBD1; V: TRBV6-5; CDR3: CASSYRGREAFF; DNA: TGTGCCAGCAGTTACAGGGGGCGGGAGGCTTTCTTT
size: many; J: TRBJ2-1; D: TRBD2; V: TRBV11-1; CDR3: CASSLPPRLAGERNEQFF; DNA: TGTGCCAGCAGCTTACCACCCCGACTAGCGGGAGAGAGGAATGAGCAGTTCTTC
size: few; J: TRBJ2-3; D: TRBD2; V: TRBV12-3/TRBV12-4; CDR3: CASSLLAGTDTQYF; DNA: TGTGCCAGCAGTTTGCTAGCGGGAACAGATACGCAGTATTTT
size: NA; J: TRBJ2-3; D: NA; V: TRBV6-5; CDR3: CASSYSTEGTDTQYF; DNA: TGTGCCAGCAGTTACTCGACAGAGGGAACAGATACGCAGTATTTT
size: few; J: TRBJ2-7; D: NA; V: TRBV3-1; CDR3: CASASGWSYEQYF; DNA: TGTGCCAGCGCTTCTGGGTGGTCCTACGAGCAGTACTTC
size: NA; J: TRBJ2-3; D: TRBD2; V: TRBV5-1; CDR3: CASSPGLAGGPEDTQYF; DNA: TGCGCCAGCAGCCCCGGACTAGCGGGAGGGCCCGAAGATACGCAGTATTTT
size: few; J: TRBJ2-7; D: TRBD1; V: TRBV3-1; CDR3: CASSPGTGVGEQYF; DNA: TGTGCCAGCAGCCCCGGGACAGGGGTTGGCGAGCAGTACTTC